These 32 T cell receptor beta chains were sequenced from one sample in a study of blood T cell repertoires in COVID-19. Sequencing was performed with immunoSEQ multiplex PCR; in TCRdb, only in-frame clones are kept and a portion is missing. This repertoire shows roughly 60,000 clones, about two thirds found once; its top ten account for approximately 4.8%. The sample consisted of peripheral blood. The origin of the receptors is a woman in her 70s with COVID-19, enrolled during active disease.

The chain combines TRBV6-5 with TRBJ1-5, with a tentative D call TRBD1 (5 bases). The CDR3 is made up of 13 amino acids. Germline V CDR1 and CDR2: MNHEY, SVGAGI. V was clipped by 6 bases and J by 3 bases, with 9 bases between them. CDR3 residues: CASSSGPNQPQHF. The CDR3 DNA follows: TGTGCCAGCAGCTCAGGGCCCAATCAGCCCCAGCATTTT.

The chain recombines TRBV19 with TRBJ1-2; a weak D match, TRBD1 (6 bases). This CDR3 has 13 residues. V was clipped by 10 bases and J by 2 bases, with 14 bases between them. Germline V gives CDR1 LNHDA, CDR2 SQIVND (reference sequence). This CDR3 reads CATLQGLNYGYTF. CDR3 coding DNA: TGTGCCACCTTACAGGGTTTAAACTATGGCTACACCTTC. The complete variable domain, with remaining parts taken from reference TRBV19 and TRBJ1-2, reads DGGITQSPKYLFRKEGQNVTLSCEQNLNHDAMYWYRQDPGQGLRLIYYSQIVNDFQKGDIAEGYSVSREKKESFPLTVTSAQKNPTAFYLCATLQGLNYGYTFGSGTRLTVV.

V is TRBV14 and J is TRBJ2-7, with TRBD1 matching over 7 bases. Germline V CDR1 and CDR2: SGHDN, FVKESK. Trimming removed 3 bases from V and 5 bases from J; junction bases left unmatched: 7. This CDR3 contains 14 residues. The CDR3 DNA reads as TGTGCCAGCAGCCAGTCGACAGGGTTTGACGAGCAGTACGTC. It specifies CASSQSTGFDEQYV.

CDR3 nucleotide sequence: TGTGCCAGAAGCTTGGCGAAGGTGGGCCCCGGGGAGCTGTTTTTT. It yields the protein CARSLAKVGPGELFF. The chain carries TRBV5-3 and TRBJ2-2; D gene ambiguous. TRBV5-3 is an ORF, and what it does is uncertain. The germline V and J ends were trimmed by 0 bases and 6 bases, with 12 bases remaining between them. This CDR3 has 15 amino acids.

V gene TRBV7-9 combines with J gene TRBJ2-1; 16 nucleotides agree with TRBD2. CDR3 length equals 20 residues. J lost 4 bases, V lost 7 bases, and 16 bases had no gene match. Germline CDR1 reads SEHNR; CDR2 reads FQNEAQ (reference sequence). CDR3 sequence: CASTPSGTSGRGGFYNEQFF. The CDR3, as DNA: TGTGCCAGCACCCCCTCCGGGACTAGCGGGAGGGGGGGCTTTTACAATGAGCAGTTCTTC. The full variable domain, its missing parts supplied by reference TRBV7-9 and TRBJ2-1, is DTGVSQNPRHKITKRGQNVTFRCDPISEHNRLYWYRQTLGQGPEFLTYFQNEAQLEKSRLLSDRFSAERPKGSFSTLEIQRTEQGDSAMYLCASTPSGTSGRGGFYNEQFFGPGTRLTVL.

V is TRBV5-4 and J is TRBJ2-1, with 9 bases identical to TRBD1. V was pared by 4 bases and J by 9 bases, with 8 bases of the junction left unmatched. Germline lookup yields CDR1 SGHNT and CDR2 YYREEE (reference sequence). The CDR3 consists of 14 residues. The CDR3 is CASSGRTGVGEQFF. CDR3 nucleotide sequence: TGTGCCAGCAGCGGCCGGACAGGGGTCGGTGAGCAGTTCTTC.

CDR3 coding DNA: TGCAGCGTTGGAAGGGGAAGGGAGACCCAGTACTTC. Its protein is CSVGRGRETQYF. This sequence joins TRBV29-1 and TRBJ2-5; D may be TRBD1 (5 bases). V lost 4 bases to trimming and J lost 5 bases, with 11 bases between them. CDR3 length: 12 amino acids. In germline, CDR1 is SQVTM, CDR2 ANQGSEA.

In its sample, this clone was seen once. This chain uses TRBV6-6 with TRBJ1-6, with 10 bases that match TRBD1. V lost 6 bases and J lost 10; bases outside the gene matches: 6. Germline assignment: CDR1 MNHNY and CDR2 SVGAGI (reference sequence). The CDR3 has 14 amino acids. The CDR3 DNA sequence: TGTGCCAGCAGCCGGACAGGGGGTCTCTCACCCCTCCACTTT. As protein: CASSRTGGLSPLHF.

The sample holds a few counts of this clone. CDR3 protein: CASTQTGGQPQHF. In DNA form, the CDR3 reads TGTGCCAGTACTCAGACTGGGGGCCAGCCCCAGCATTTT. The V call is TRBV19, the J call TRBJ1-5; TRBD1 might be the D (6 bases). CDR1 is LNHDA, CDR2 SQIVND, per germline (reference sequence). V was cut by 7 bases and J by 7 bases, with 14 bases left in between. The length of the CDR3 is 13 residues. The entire variable domain, with the rest obtained from reference TRBV19 and TRBJ1-5, is as follows: DGGITQSPKYLFRKEGQNVTLSCEQNLNHDAMYWYRQDPGQGLRLIYYSQIVNDFQKGDIAEGYSVSREKKESFPLTVTSAQKNPTAFYLCASTQTGGQPQHFGDGTRLSIL.

The CDR3 region has the DNA TGTGCCAGTAGTCCGGGACAGGGGTACACCTTC. Protein sequence: CASSPGQGYTF. The chain uses TRBV19 and TRBJ1-2; 10 positions agree with TRBD1. Germline V CDR1 and CDR2: LNHDA, SQIVND (reference sequence). The CDR3 sequence is 11 residues long. The trim removed 5 bases at V and 11 bases at J, leaving 2 bases unmatched.

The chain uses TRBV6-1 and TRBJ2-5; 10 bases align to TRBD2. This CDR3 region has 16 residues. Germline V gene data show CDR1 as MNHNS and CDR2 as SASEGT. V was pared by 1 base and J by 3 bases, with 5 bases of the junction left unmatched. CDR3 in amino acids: CASSEVDSGGKETQYF. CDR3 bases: TGTGCCAGCAGTGAAGTAGATAGCGGGGGGAAAGAGACCCAGTACTTC.

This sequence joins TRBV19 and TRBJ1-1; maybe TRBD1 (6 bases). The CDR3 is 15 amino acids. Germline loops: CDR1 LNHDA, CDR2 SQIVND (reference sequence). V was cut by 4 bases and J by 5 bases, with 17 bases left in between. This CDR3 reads CASSRGQGLGTEAFF. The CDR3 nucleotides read TGTGCCAGTAGTAGGGGTCAGGGGTTGGGGACTGAAGCTTTCTTT.

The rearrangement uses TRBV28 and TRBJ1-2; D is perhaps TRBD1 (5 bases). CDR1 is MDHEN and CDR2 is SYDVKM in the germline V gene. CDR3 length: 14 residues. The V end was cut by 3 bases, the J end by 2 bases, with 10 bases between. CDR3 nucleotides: TGTGCCAGCAGTTTCTCGACAGAAAACTATGGCTACACCTTC. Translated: CASSFSTENYGYTF.

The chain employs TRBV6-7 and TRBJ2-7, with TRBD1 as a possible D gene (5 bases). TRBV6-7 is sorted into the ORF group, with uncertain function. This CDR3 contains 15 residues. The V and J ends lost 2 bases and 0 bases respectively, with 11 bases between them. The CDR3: CASSYGHSSSYEQYF. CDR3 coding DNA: TGTGCCAGCAGTTACGGACACAGTAGCTCCTACGAGCAGTACTTC.

The CDR3 DNA reads as TGTGCCAGCACCACAGGACAGGGGAATTCACCCCTCCACTTT. Amino acid sequence: CASTTGQGNSPLHF. This chain connects TRBV7-9 to TRBJ1-6, with TRBD1 identical over 9 bases. This CDR3 is 14 amino acids long. V gave up 7 bases and J gave up 7 bases; unmatched junction bases: 5. Germline V gives CDR1 SEHNR, CDR2 FQNEAQ (reference sequence). The full variable domain, completed using reference TRBV7-9 and TRBJ1-6, is DTGVSQNPRHKITKRGQNVTFRCDPISEHNRLYWYRQTLGQGPEFLTYFQNEAQLEKSRLLSDRFSAERPKGSFSTLEIQRTEQGDSAMYLCASTTGQGNSPLHFGNGTRLTVT.

The CDR3 loop reads CASGASPGELFF. The CDR3 coding sequence is TGTGCCAGCGGAGCTTCCCCCGGGGAGCTGTTTTTT. The chain links TRBV5-5 to TRBJ2-2; D uncertain. This CDR3 spans 12 amino acids. V was shortened by 7 bases and J by 6 bases, with 10 bases between the two germline ends. In germline, CDR1 is SGHKS, CDR2 YYEKEE (reference sequence).

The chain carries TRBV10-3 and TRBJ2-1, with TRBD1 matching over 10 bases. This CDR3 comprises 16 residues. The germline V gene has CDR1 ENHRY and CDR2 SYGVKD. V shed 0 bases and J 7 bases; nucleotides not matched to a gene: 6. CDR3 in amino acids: CAISESTGGEGNEQFF. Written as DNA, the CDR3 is TGTGCCATCAGTGAGTCGACAGGGGGCGAGGGAAATGAGCAGTTCTTC.

CDR3 sequence (DNA): TGTGCCAGCTCACCACCGGACAGCTACAATGAGCAGTTCTTC. Translating it yields CASSPPDSYNEQFF. The chain couples TRBV18 to TRBJ2-1; a possible D gene is TRBD1 (6 bases). Per germline, CDR1 KGHSH and CDR2 LQKENI. This CDR3 spans 14 amino acids. V lost 0 bases and J 3 bases, leaving 6 bases between the germline ends.

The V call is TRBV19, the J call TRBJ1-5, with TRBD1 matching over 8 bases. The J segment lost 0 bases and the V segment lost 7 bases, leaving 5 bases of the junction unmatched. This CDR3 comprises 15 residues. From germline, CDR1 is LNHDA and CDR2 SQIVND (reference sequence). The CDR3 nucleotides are TGTGCCAGTATACGGACAGGGTATAGCAATCAGCCCCAGCATTTT. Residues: CASIRTGYSNQPQHF.

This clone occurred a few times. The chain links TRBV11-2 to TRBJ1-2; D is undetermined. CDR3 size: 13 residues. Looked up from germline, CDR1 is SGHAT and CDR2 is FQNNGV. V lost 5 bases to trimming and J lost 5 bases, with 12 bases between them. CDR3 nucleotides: TGTGCCAGCAGCCCCCTAGGAGGATATGGCTACACCTTC. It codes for CASSPLGGYGYTF.

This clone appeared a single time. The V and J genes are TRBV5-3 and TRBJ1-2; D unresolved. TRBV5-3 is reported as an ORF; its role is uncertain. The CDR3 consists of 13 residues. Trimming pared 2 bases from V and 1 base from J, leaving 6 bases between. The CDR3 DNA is TGTGCCAGAAGCTTCGGGGTTAACTATGGCTACACCTTC. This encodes CARSFGVNYGYTF.

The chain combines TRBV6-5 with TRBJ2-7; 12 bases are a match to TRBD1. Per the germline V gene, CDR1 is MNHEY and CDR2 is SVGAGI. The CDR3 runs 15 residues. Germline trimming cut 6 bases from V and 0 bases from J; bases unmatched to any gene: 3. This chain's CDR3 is CASRGQGATSYEQYF. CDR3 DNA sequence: TGTGCCAGCAGGGGACAGGGGGCAACCTCCTACGAGCAGTACTTC.

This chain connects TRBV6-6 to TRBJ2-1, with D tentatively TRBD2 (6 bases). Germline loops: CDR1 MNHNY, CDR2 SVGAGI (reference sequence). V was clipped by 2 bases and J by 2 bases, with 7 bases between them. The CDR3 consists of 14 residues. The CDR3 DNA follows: TGTGCCAGCAGTTACGGGGGGACCTACAATGAGCAGTTCTTC. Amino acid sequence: CASSYGGTYNEQFF.

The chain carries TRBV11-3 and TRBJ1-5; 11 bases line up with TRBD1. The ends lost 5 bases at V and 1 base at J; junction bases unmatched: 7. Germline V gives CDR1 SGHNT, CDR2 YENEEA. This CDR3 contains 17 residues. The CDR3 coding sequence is TGTGCCAGCAGCCCAGGGACAGGGGGGAAGAGCAATCAGCCCCAGCATTTT. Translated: CASSPGTGGKSNQPQHF.

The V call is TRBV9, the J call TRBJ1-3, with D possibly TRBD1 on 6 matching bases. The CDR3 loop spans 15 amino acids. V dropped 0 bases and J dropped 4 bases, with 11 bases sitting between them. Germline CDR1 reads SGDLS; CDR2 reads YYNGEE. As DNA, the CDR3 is TGTGCCAGCAGCGTAGGGGGGCAGTCGGGAAACACCATATATTTT. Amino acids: CASSVGGQSGNTIYF.

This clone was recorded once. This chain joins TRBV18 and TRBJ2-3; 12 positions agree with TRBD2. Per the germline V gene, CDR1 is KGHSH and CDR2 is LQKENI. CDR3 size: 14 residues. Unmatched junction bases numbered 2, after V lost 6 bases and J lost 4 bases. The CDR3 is CASSPSGRADTQYF. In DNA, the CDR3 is TGTGCCAGCTCCCCTAGCGGGAGGGCAGATACGCAGTATTTT. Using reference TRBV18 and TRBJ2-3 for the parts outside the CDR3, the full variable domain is NAGVMQNPRHLVRRRGQEARLRCSPMKGHSHVYWYRQLPEEGLKFMVYLQKENIIDESGMPKERFSAEFPKEGPSILRIQQVVRGDSAAYFCASSPSGRADTQYFGPGTRLTVL.

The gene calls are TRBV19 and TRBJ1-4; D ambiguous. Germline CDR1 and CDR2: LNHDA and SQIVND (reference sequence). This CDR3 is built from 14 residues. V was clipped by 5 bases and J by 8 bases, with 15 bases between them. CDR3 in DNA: TGTGCCAGTAGTCCTTCCAGTGGCTTAGAAAAACTGTTTTTT. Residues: CASSPSSGLEKLFF.

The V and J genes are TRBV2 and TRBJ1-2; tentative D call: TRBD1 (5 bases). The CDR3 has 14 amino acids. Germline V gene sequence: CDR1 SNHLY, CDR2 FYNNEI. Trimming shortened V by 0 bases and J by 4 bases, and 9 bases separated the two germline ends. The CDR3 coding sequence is TGTGCCAGCAGTGAAGCGCGACAGATCTATGGCTACACCTTC. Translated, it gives CASSEARQIYGYTF. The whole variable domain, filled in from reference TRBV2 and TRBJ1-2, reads EPEVTQTPSHQVTQMGQEVILRCVPISNHLYFYWYRQILGQKVEFLVSFYNNEISEKSEIFDDQFSVERPDGSNFTLKIRSTKLEDSAMYFCASSEARQIYGYTFGSGTRLTVV.

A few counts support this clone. The chain's CDR3 is CASSLGQGAAGNTIYF. CDR3 coding DNA: TGCGCCAGCAGCTTGGGGCAGGGGGCAGCCGGAAACACCATATATTTT. The J gene is TRBJ1-3, the V gene TRBV5-1; 8 bases fit TRBD1. V lost 0 bases to trimming and J lost 4 bases; unmatched junction nucleotides: 6. CDR1 is SGHRS, CDR2 YFSETQ, per germline. This CDR3 comprises 16 residues.

CDR3 amino acids: CASSQGQGLEDTQYF. The CDR3 DNA is TGTGCCAGCAGCCAAGGGCAGGGGCTGGAAGATACGCAGTATTTT. The genes are TRBV3-1 (or the pseudogene TRBV3-2) and TRBJ2-3; a possible D gene is TRBD1 (6 bases). From germline, CDR1 is LGHDT and CDR2 YNNKEL (reference sequence). Trimming took 1 base from V and 5 from J, leaving 13 bases between them. The CDR3 extends over 15 amino acids.

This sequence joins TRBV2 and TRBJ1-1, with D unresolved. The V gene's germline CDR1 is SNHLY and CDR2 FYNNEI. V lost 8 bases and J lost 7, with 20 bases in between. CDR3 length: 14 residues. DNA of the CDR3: TGTGCCAGCGGCGGGGTCCCCGGGTTCGGTGAAGCTTTCTTT. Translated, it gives CASGGVPGFGEAFF.

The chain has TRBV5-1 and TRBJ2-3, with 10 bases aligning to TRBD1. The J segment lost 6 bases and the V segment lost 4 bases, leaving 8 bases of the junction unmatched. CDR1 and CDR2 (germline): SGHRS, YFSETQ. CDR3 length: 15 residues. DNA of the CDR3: TGCGCCAGCAGCCGTGGGGGACAGGGGCAGGATACGCAGTATTTT. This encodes CASSRGGQGQDTQYF.